The present entry profiles one TCR beta chain with its context. The target antigen is unknown. The entry originates in a study of Ad26.COV2.S vaccination and SARS-CoV-2 variants. Study background: Ad26.COV2.S shots went into the muscle once or twice, 56 days apart.

Trimming left V 0 bases short and J 8 bases short, with 12 bases between. This CDR3 contains 15 residues. The germline gives CDR1 SGHRS, CDR2 YFSETQ. General study points: In vaccinated individuals, spike-specific CD8+ and CD4+ T cell responses reportedly displayed substantial breadth.

Treatment meaning: 19 received Ad26.COV2.S at low or high dose, single or two shots; 5 received placebo; per-sample allocation not given. Sampling was performed 63 days after the first vaccine or placebo injection. In Boston, an adult donor aged 18-55 years took part. An Ad26 vector expressing Wuhan-strain SARS-CoV-2 spike constituted the vaccine. This table comes from immunoSEQ multiplex PCR, and its TCRdb copy is limited to in-frame clones, with some not included. The sample has about 320,000 clones; about 85% are singletons. This receptor was obtained from a person aged 18-60 years who received the Ad26.COV2.S COVID-19 vaccine or a placebo. The sequencing used peripheral blood, collected in a trial of Ad26.COV2.S vaccine versus placebo. V gene TRBV5-1 combines with J gene TRBJ1-6; D gene unclear. In nucleotides, the CDR3 is TGCGCCAGCAGCTTGGAGACACCGAAGGATTCACCCCTCCACTTT. Translated: CASSLETPKDSPLHF.